The 30 T cell receptor beta chains given below trace back to one sample, sequenced in a study of blood T cell repertoires in COVID-19. Measured with immunoSEQ multiplex PCR; TCRdb has only the in-frame clones, and not every one. Counted here are around 270,000 clones, around 88% occurring once; the ten biggest clones make up roughly 1.8%. The source material was peripheral blood. All receptors come from a man aged 30-40 years with active or convalescent COVID-19.

This chain links TRBV7-9 with TRBJ2-2; 10 nucleotides agree with TRBD2. V lost 2 bases, J lost 4 bases, and 10 bases stayed unmatched. This CDR3 spans 18 amino acids. Looked up from germline, CDR1 is SEHNR and CDR2 is FQNEAQ (reference sequence). The chain's CDR3 is CASSLRSGGASSTGELFF. For the CDR3, the DNA is TGTGCCAGCAGCTTACGCAGCGGGGGGGCGTCGAGCACCGGGGAGCTGTTTTTT. Full variable domain (outside the CDR3, taken from reference TRBV7-9 and TRBJ2-2): DTGVSQNPRHKITKRGQNVTFRCDPISEHNRLYWYRQTLGQGPEFLTYFQNEAQLEKSRLLSDRFSAERPKGSFSTLEIQRTEQGDSAMYLCASSLRSGGASSTGELFFGEGSRLTVL.

The gene calls are TRBV9 and TRBJ1-1; TRBD1 is a possible D gene (5 bases). V lost 0 bases, J lost 0 bases, and 6 bases lay in between. The CDR3 has 14 residues. Germline V gives CDR1 SGDLS, CDR2 YYNGEE. Here the CDR3 reads CASSVEQVNTEAFF. The CDR3 DNA is TGTGCCAGCAGCGTAGAACAGGTGAACACTGAAGCTTTCTTT.

The rearrangement joins TRBV2 to TRBJ1-2; D gene ambiguous. CDR1 is SNHLY and CDR2 is FYNNEI in the germline V gene. The CDR3 is 14 amino acids. V was cut by 5 bases and J by 3 bases, with 13 bases left in between. This CDR3 reads CASSTRGGDYGYTF. CDR3 in DNA: TGTGCCAGCAGTACACGGGGTGGCGACTATGGCTACACCTTC.

The chain joins TRBV29-1 to TRBJ2-7; 7 bases fit TRBD2. Germline CDR1 SQVTM, CDR2 ANQGSEA. The CDR3 is made up of 14 amino acids. V was pared by 5 bases and J by 3 bases, with 10 bases of the junction left unmatched. In nucleotides, the CDR3 is TGCAGCGTTATTTCCCCTCGGGACTACTACGAGCAGTACTTC. This codes for CSVISPRDYYEQYF.

The V call is TRBV7-2, the J call TRBJ2-3, with TRBD2 matching 12 bases. Germline CDR1 is SGHTA and CDR2 is FQGNSA. The CDR3 consists of 16 residues. The junction had 8 bases not matched to a gene; V was cut back by 4 bases and J by 6 bases. The CDR3 sequence: CASSSRLAGVYDTQYF. DNA of the CDR3: TGTGCCAGCAGCTCAAGACTAGCGGGGGTCTACGATACGCAGTATTTT.

This chain joins TRBV3-1 (or the pseudogene TRBV3-2) and TRBJ2-1, with TRBD2 identical over 11 bases. With 4 bases clipped from V and 7 bases from J, the junction kept 12 bases outside the gene matches. The CDR3 has 17 amino acids. From germline, CDR1 is LGHDT and CDR2 YNNKEL (reference sequence). Here the CDR3 reads CASSLIQLAGVSNEQFF. The CDR3 region has the DNA TGTGCCAGCAGCCTTATACAACTAGCGGGGGTTTCTAATGAGCAGTTCTTC.

The chain combines TRBV6-5 with TRBJ1-5; D is possibly TRBD1 (6 bases). The CDR3 extends over 14 amino acids. V dropped 8 bases and J dropped 3 bases, with 14 bases sitting between them. The germline gives CDR1 MNHEY, CDR2 SVGAGI. For the CDR3, the DNA is TGTGCCAGCCGTCAGGGGCGATACAATCAGCCCCAGCATTTT. Residues: CASRQGRYNQPQHF.

The chain has TRBV6-5 and TRBJ2-7; TRBD1 matches 8 bases. V dropped 10 bases and J dropped 0; count of bases not matched to a gene: 8. This CDR3 comprises 14 residues. Germline V gives CDR1 MNHEY, CDR2 SVGAGI. In DNA form, the CDR3 reads TGTGCCACACAATCCGGGACAGGCTCCTACGAGCAGTACTTC. Protein product: CATQSGTGSYEQYF.

V usage is TRBV5-4 and J usage is TRBJ2-7, with 9 nucleotides matching TRBD1. Trimming cost V 0 bases and J 6 bases; bases outside gene matches: 4. The CDR3 is 14 amino acids. CDR1 is SGHNT, CDR2 YYREEE, per germline (reference sequence). The CDR3, as DNA: TGTGCCAGCAGCTTGGTACAGGGGGCTCCCGAGCAGTACTTC. Translation: CASSLVQGAPEQYF.

The rearrangement uses TRBV6-5 and TRBJ2-7; TRBD2 might be the D (7 bases). The germline CDR1 and CDR2 sequences are MNHEY and SVGAGI. The CDR3 covers 15 residues. V lost 7 bases and J lost 3, with 19 bases in between. This chain's CDR3 is CASILRRGGRYEQYF. Written as DNA, the CDR3 is TGTGCCAGCATATTACGGAGGGGGGGACGCTACGAGCAGTACTTC.

This clone was observed a single time. The chain is built from TRBV28 and TRBJ1-2; TRBD1 might be the D (6 bases). Trimming left V 3 bases short and J 1 base short, with 9 bases between. Per germline, CDR1 MDHEN and CDR2 SYDVKM. This CDR3 has 14 amino acids. In DNA form, the CDR3 reads TGTGCCAGCAGTTTGACAGGAGTTAACTATGGCTACACCTTC. Its protein is CASSLTGVNYGYTF.

Concerning this clone itself: An end of the junction differs from the germline gene, which may be a read error. CDR3 sequence (DNA): TGCTCAGCGGGGGCGGACTCCTACGAGCAGTACTTC. Translation: CSAGADSYEQYF. This sequence joins TRBV27 and TRBJ2-7; 8 nucleotides agree with TRBD2. Germline V gene lookup returns CDR1 MNHEY and CDR2 SMNVEV (reference sequence). The length of the CDR3 is 12 residues.

The chain joins TRBV7-2 to TRBJ2-7; D not resolved. The germline V gene encodes CDR1 SGHTA and CDR2 FQGNSA. The CDR3 sequence is 12 residues long. V lost 5 bases, J lost 2 bases, and 7 bases lay in between. The CDR3 loop reads CASSQTTYEQYF. In DNA, the CDR3 is TGTGCCAGCAGCCAAACAACCTACGAGCAGTACTTC.

The chain joins TRBV10-3 to TRBJ1-5; D gene unclear. The CDR3 is 15 amino acids. V lost 0 bases to trimming and J lost 0 bases, with 6 bases between them. Per germline, CDR1 ENHRY and CDR2 SYGVKD. Here the CDR3 DNA reads TGTGCCATCAGTGAGTCGGCAGATAGCAATCAGCCCCAGCATTTT. Translation gives CAISESADSNQPQHF.

In this sample, this clone turned up once. Its ends do not fully match the called genes, so a read error is possible. This chain uses TRBV5-1 with TRBJ1-2; D is uncertain. CDR1 and CDR2 (germline): SGHRS, YFSETQ. The CDR3 consists of 14 residues. Here the CDR3 DNA reads TGCGCCAGCAGCTTGGGTCAAACTAACTATGGCTACGCCTTC. Its translation is CASSLGQTNYGYAF.

The J gene is TRBJ1-5, the V gene TRBV5-5; the match to TRBD1 covers 7 bases. J lost 0 bases, V lost 5 bases, and 5 bases had no gene match. Germline assignment: CDR1 SGHKS and CDR2 YYEKEE (reference sequence). The CDR3 runs 15 residues. This CDR3 reads CASSIQGNSNQPQHF. The CDR3 region has the DNA TGTGCCAGCAGTATACAGGGGAATAGCAATCAGCCCCAGCATTTT.

The CDR3 DNA reads TGTGCCAGCAGTTACTTGGCCTATACGCAGTATTTT. Its protein is CASSYLAYTQYF. This rearrangement joins TRBV6-2 or TRBV6-3 to TRBJ2-3, with D hard to call. V dropped 1 base and J dropped 7 bases, with 6 bases sitting between them. This CDR3 contains 12 residues. Germline V gene sequence: CDR1 MNHEY, CDR2 SVGEGT.

The rearrangement joins TRBV28 to TRBJ2-3; D possibly corresponds to TRBD2 (7 bases). The CDR3 covers 14 residues. Germline V lookup: CDR1 MDHEN, CDR2 SYDVKM. The V and J ends lost 8 bases and 6 bases respectively, with 18 bases between them. For the CDR3, the DNA is TGTGCCAGCGGGGGGCTAGCGGTCACCGATACGCAGTATTTT. Translation: CASGGLAVTDTQYF.

The chain is built from TRBV7-3 and TRBJ2-3, with 7 bases aligning to TRBD2. The CDR3 extends over 15 amino acids. J was trimmed by 4 bases and V by 5 bases; bases with no gene match: 9. CDR1 is SGHTA, CDR2 FQGTGA, per germline. CDR3: CASSPGGLGSDTQYF. DNA of the CDR3: TGTGCCAGCAGCCCCGGGGGGTTGGGGTCAGATACGCAGTATTTT.

The CDR3 DNA sequence: TGCGCCAGCAGCTTATCCCTCCAGCGGGGGGATACGCAGTATTTT. Its protein product is CASSLSLQRGDTQYF. This chain uses TRBV5-1 with TRBJ2-3, with 8 bases identical to TRBD2. This CDR3 spans 15 amino acids. The V segment lost 2 bases and the J segment 6 bases; nucleotides outside the gene matches: 8. Germline CDR1 is SGHRS and CDR2 is YFSETQ.

The chain has TRBV7-8 and TRBJ2-7, with D possibly matching TRBD1 (6 bases). Looked up from germline, CDR1 is SGHVS and CDR2 is FQNEAQ. The CDR3 consists of 16 residues. The V gene lost 4 bases and the J gene lost 3 bases, with 19 bases spanning the gap. DNA for the CDR3: TGTGCCAGCAGCTCAACGCCACAGGGAAGCCTCTACGAGCAGTACTTC. This codes for CASSSTPQGSLYEQYF.

This rearrangement joins TRBV15 to TRBJ2-7, with 15 positions matching TRBD2. The J segment lost 2 bases and the V segment lost 1 base, leaving 6 bases of the junction unmatched. The germline CDR1 and CDR2 sequences are LNHNV and YYDKDF (reference sequence). The CDR3 consists of 18 residues. CDR3 region: CATSRGRGLAGGTYEQYF. In DNA form, the CDR3 reads TGTGCCACCAGCAGAGGGAGAGGACTAGCGGGGGGGACCTACGAGCAGTACTTC.

J is TRBJ2-1 and V is TRBV12-3 or TRBV12-4; the D is unclear. This CDR3 comprises 12 residues. The V end was cut by 6 bases, the J end by 8 bases, with 11 bases between. CDR3 DNA sequence: TGTGCCAGCAGCCTAATTTTCTATGAGCAGTTCTTC. Translation: CASSLIFYEQFF.

The V and J genes are TRBV28 and TRBJ2-1; maybe TRBD1 (6 bases). Deletions cut 2 bases from V and 5 bases from J, with 10 bases between. The CDR3 extends over 14 amino acids. The germline gives CDR1 MDHEN, CDR2 SYDVKM. CDR3 sequence reads: CASSLTGSHNEQFF. CDR3 coding DNA: TGTGCCAGCAGTTTAACAGGGTCCCACAATGAGCAGTTCTTC.

The chain joins TRBV18 to TRBJ2-7; possible D gene TRBD1, 5 bases. The CDR3 extends over 11 amino acids. Germline CDR1 reads KGHSH; CDR2 reads LQKENI. V lost 5 bases and J 6 bases, leaving 8 bases between the germline ends. CDR3 DNA: TGTGCCAGCTCAAGGGGATTCGAGCAGTACTTC. It is translated as CASSRGFEQYF.

The chain combines TRBV4-1 with TRBJ2-7; no firm D call. CDR1 MGHRA and CDR2 YSYEKL come from the germline V gene. V shed 4 bases and J shed 6 bases, with 13 bases lying between them. There are 13 residues in the CDR3. The CDR3: CASSPTTTSEQYF. The CDR3 coding sequence is TGCGCCAGCAGCCCAACAACTACTTCCGAGCAGTACTTC.

The chain carries TRBV19 and TRBJ1-4; D ambiguous. V lost 4 bases, J lost 4 bases, and 10 bases lay in between. CDR3 size: 14 residues. Germline CDR1 is LNHDA and CDR2 is SQIVND (reference sequence). CDR3 DNA sequence: TGTGCCAGTAGTAGTGACGCGGATAATGAAAAACTGTTTTTT. Its protein product is CASSSDADNEKLFF. The complete variable domain, with remaining parts taken from reference TRBV19 and TRBJ1-4, reads DGGITQSPKYLFRKEGQNVTLSCEQNLNHDAMYWYRQDPGQGLRLIYYSQIVNDFQKGDIAEGYSVSREKKESFPLTVTSAQKNPTAFYLCASSSDADNEKLFFGSGTQLSVL.

V usage is TRBV5-1 and J usage is TRBJ2-3; 8 bases line up with TRBD2. After removal of 0 bases from V and 5 bases from J, the junction contained 2 bases not matched to a gene. The CDR3 totals 14 residues. The germline V gene has CDR1 SGHRS and CDR2 YFSETQ. CDR3 loop: CASSLGTSLDTQYF. In nucleotides, the CDR3 is TGCGCCAGCAGCTTGGGGACTAGCTTAGATACGCAGTATTTT.

Turning to this clone: This CDR3 is also generated by other DNA sequences in the sample. The rearrangement uses TRBV4-1 and TRBJ1-1; perhaps TRBD1 as D (6 bases). V gave up 0 bases and J gave up 4 bases, with 9 bases separating them. From germline, CDR1 is MGHRA and CDR2 YSYEKL. The CDR3 has 14 residues. The DNA for the CDR3 is TGCGCCAGCAGCCAAGAAACCAGGGGCACTGAAGCTTTCTTT. Translated: CASSQETRGTEAFF.

This clone was seen a few times. The rearrangement uses TRBV2 and TRBJ1-5; 8 nucleotides align to TRBD1. Losses at the gene ends were 10 bases for V and 2 bases for J; bases not matched to a gene: 10. CDR1 and CDR2 from the germline V gene are SNHLY and FYNNEI. This CDR3 comprises 15 residues. CDR3 DNA sequence: TGTGCCACCCGACTTGAGACAGGGGGCAATCAGCCCCAGCATTTT. Translation gives CATRLETGGNQPQHF.